Below are 23 T cell receptor beta chains sequenced from a single sample in a study of technical replicates of blood from a handful of donors. Using immunoSEQ multiplex PCR, the repertoire was profiled, and TCRdb retains in-frame clones only, with some absent. This table has approximately 76,000 clones, roughly 91% appearing once. The sample was T cells isolated from PBMCs. Receptor source: a human donor in good health.

The V call is TRBV2, the J call TRBJ1-1; 7 bases fit TRBD1. V lost 8 bases, J lost 1 base, and 4 bases stayed unmatched. This CDR3 has 13 residues. Per the germline V gene, CDR1 is SNHLY and CDR2 is FYNNEI. DNA for the CDR3: TGTGCCAGCCGGGACAGAGCGAACACTGAAGCTTTCTTT. This encodes CASRDRANTEAFF.

The DNA of the CDR3 is TGTGCCAGCAGCTTGGTAGGGACAGGGGGCCGAAACACTGAAGCTTTCTTT. It specifies CASSLVGTGGRNTEAFF. The genes are TRBV5-8 and TRBJ1-1; 12 nucleotides align to TRBD1. Germline V CDR1 and CDR2: SGHTS, YDEGEE. The ends lost 0 bases at V and 2 bases at J; junction bases unmatched: 5. CDR3 length: 17 residues.

V is TRBV30 and J is TRBJ2-1, with D possibly matching TRBD1 (5 bases). Trimming left V 4 bases short and J 2 bases short, with 12 bases between. This CDR3 region has 14 residues. Germline V gene lookup returns CDR1 GTSNPN and CDR2 SVGIG (reference sequence). The CDR3 DNA follows: TGTGCCTGGAATACAGGCAGGCCCTACAATGAGCAGTTCTTC. This codes for CAWNTGRPYNEQFF.

The chain is built from TRBV27 and TRBJ2-3, with D possibly matching TRBD1 (6 bases). CDR1 is MNHEY, CDR2 SMNVEV, per germline (reference sequence). The length of the CDR3 is 16 residues. The V and J ends lost 3 bases and 0 bases respectively, with 13 bases between them. CDR3 nucleotide sequence: TGTGCCAGCAGTTTTTTGGGGGCGGGTAGCACAGATACGCAGTATTTT. Residues: CASSFLGAGSTDTQYF.

V usage is TRBV29-1 and J usage is TRBJ2-3; D possibly corresponds to TRBD2 (5 bases). Per germline, CDR1 SQVTM and CDR2 ANQGSEA. V lost 6 bases to trimming and J lost 8 bases, with 12 bases between them. This CDR3 is 11 amino acids long. CDR3 coding DNA: TGCAGCGTCCGAGCGGCAGTTACGCAGTATTTT. It specifies CSVRAAVTQYF.

The chain links TRBV5-4 to TRBJ2-3; 15 nucleotides match TRBD2. V was clipped by 3 bases and J by 2 bases; unmatched bases: 7. CDR1 is SGHNT, CDR2 YYREEE, per germline (reference sequence). The CDR3 is 18 amino acids. CDR3 nucleotides: TGTGCCAGCAGCTCGGGACTAGCGGGGGGCCCCGCCACAGATACGCAGTATTTT. Translated: CASSSGLAGGPATDTQYF.

The chain is built from TRBV13 and TRBJ1-2; D remains unclear. This CDR3 spans 14 amino acids. Germline V gene lookup returns CDR1 PRHDT and CDR2 FYEKMQ (reference sequence). V lost 0 bases, J lost 5 bases, and 10 bases lay in between. The CDR3 sequence is CASSLGGISYGYTF. The CDR3 DNA reads TGTGCCAGCAGCTTAGGGGGCATTAGTTATGGCTACACCTTC.

The chain recombines TRBV7-9 with TRBJ1-2; 7 nucleotides match TRBD1. J was trimmed by 3 bases and V by 4 bases; bases with no gene match: 5. The CDR3 loop spans 14 amino acids. Germline V gives CDR1 SEHNR, CDR2 FQNEAQ (reference sequence). The CDR3 DNA follows: TGTGCCAGCAGCTCCCCGGGACAGTACTATGGCTACACCTTC. This sequence encodes CASSSPGQYYGYTF.

This clone occurred a few times. V is TRBV10-2 and J is TRBJ1-1, with unresolved D. Trimming removed 7 bases at V and 6 bases at J, with 9 bases between. Germline V lookup: CDR1 WSHSY, CDR2 SAAADI. CDR3 length: 11 amino acids. CDR3 region: CASTLGSEAFF. CDR3 nucleotides: TGCGCCAGCACCCTGGGCTCTGAAGCTTTCTTT.

On this clone: Germline is not matched at one junction end, which may reflect a read error. J is TRBJ1-5 and V is TRBV19, with 9 bases aligning to TRBD1. CDR3 length: 15 amino acids. Germline values: CDR1 LNHDA, CDR2 SQIVND (reference sequence). DNA of the CDR3: TGTGCCAGTAGGGACAGGGGTTTAGGAAATCTGCCCCAGCATTTT. This sequence encodes CASRDRGLGNLPQHF.

The chain combines TRBV27 with TRBJ1-5, with 11 positions matching TRBD1. Germline V lookup: CDR1 MNHEY, CDR2 SMNVEV (reference sequence). V gave up 5 bases and J gave up 1 base; unmatched junction bases: 4. The CDR3 covers 16 residues. The CDR3 region is CASSTRDRGSNQPQHF. The DNA for the CDR3 is TGTGCCAGCAGTACGAGGGACAGGGGGAGCAATCAGCCCCAGCATTTT.

The chain carries TRBV7-2 and TRBJ2-1, with TRBD2 matching 8 bases. CDR1 SGHTA and CDR2 FQGNSA come from the germline V gene. Trimming at V came to 8 bases and at J to 4 bases, leaving 10 bases not matched to a gene. This CDR3 is built from 15 residues. The CDR3 spells CASGQLAELYNEQFF. DNA for the CDR3: TGTGCCAGCGGACAACTAGCGGAGTTATACAATGAGCAGTTCTTC. The full variable domain, in which reference TRBV7-2 and TRBJ2-1 provide the parts outside the CDR3, is GAGVSQSPSNKVTEKGKDVELRCDPISGHTALYWYRQSLGQGLEFLIYFQGNSAPDKSGLPSDRFSAERTGGSVSTLTIQRTQQEDSAVYLCASGQLAELYNEQFFGPGTRLTVL.

This clone was detected only a few times. The rearrangement uses TRBV19 and TRBJ1-6; D is uncertain. V lost 5 bases and J lost 0, with 5 bases in between. Germline CDR1 and CDR2: LNHDA and SQIVND (reference sequence). The CDR3 has 14 residues. The CDR3 region has the DNA TGTGCCAGTAGTTTTAGCTCCTATAATTCACCCCTCCACTTT. Translated, it gives CASSFSSYNSPLHF.

The V gene is TRBV29-1, the J gene TRBJ1-4; tentatively, D is TRBD1 (6 bases). CDR1 SQVTM and CDR2 ANQGSEA come from the germline V gene. V was clipped by 6 bases and J by 7 bases, with 12 bases between them. The CDR3 loop spans 12 amino acids. The CDR3, as DNA: TGCAGCGTGGACAGCCTAAGTGAAAAACTGTTTTTT. It specifies CSVDSLSEKLFF. Together with reference TRBV29-1 and TRBJ1-4, the CDR3 gives the full variable domain: SAVISQKPSRDICQRGTSLTIQCQVDSQVTMMFWYRQQPGQSLTLIATANQGSEATYESGFVIDKFPISRPNLTFSTLTVSNMSPEDSSIYLCSVDSLSEKLFFGSGTQLSVL.

The rearrangement joins TRBV19 to TRBJ2-4; 7 bases are shared with TRBD2. V shed 8 bases, J shed 8 bases, and the junction held 6 bases outside the gene matches. Germline V gene lookup returns CDR1 LNHDA and CDR2 SQIVND (reference sequence). CDR3 length: 12 amino acids. The CDR3 coding sequence is TGTGCCAGTGGGGGGGGGAGGCACATTCAGTACTTC. Translating gives CASGGGRHIQYF.

The V gene is TRBV28, the J gene TRBJ2-5; D unresolved. Trimming shortened V by 3 bases and J by 4 bases, and 12 bases separated the two germline ends. The CDR3 spans 14 residues. In germline, CDR1 is MDHEN, CDR2 SYDVKM. CDR3 DNA sequence: TGTGCCAGCAGTTTGGCCTTTCGAGGAGAGACCCAGTACTTC. Translating it yields CASSLAFRGETQYF.

The V and J genes are TRBV2 and TRBJ1-2; maybe TRBD1 (6 bases). Germline assignment: CDR1 SNHLY and CDR2 FYNNEI. Trimming took off 4 bases at V and 6 bases at J, with 12 bases between the two ends. The CDR3 runs to 13 residues. The CDR3 DNA reads TGTGCCAGCAGTGGTACAGGGTCAAATGGCTACACCTTC. As protein: CASSGTGSNGYTF. The complete variable domain, with remaining parts taken from reference TRBV2 and TRBJ1-2, reads EPEVTQTPSHQVTQMGQEVILRCVPISNHLYFYWYRQILGQKVEFLVSFYNNEISEKSEIFDDQFSVERPDGSNFTLKIRSTKLEDSAMYFCASSGTGSNGYTFGSGTRLTVV.

The rearrangement joins TRBV9 to TRBJ2-7; 10 nucleotides line up with TRBD2. J was trimmed by 3 bases and V by 4 bases; bases with no gene match: 7. CDR3 length: 15 residues. CDR1 is SGDLS and CDR2 is YYNGEE in the germline V gene. The CDR3: CASSPRTSGLYEQYF. The CDR3 DNA reads TGTGCCAGCAGCCCGAGGACTAGCGGCCTCTACGAGCAGTACTTC.

The J gene is TRBJ2-7, the V gene TRBV4-1; maybe TRBD1 (6 bases). This CDR3 has 15 amino acids. Trimming took 0 bases from V and 3 from J, leaving 12 bases between them. Per germline, CDR1 MGHRA and CDR2 YSYEKL. The CDR3 sequence is CASSQDQYRDYEQYF. The CDR3 region has the DNA TGCGCCAGCAGCCAAGACCAATACAGGGACTACGAGCAGTACTTC.

The chain's CDR3 is CASSSTPGGRGDAIYF. DNA of the CDR3: TGTGCCAGCAGCTCCACCCCCGGGGGTAGGGGAGATGCCATATATTTT. The chain carries TRBV5-4 and TRBJ1-3; weak D call: TRBD1 (5 bases). This CDR3 region has 16 residues. In germline, CDR1 is SGHNT, CDR2 YYREEE (reference sequence). The V gene lost 3 bases and the J gene lost 11 bases, with 24 bases spanning the gap.

The J gene is TRBJ1-6, the V gene TRBV21-1. TRBV21-1 is reported as a pseudogene. This CDR3 has 14 amino acids. The CDR3 region is CASSIHVRNSPLHF. The CDR3 DNA follows: TGTGCCAGCAGCATTCACGTGAGAAATTCACCCCTCCACTTT.

The table lists this clone with a few counts. The CDR3 DNA sequence: TGTGCCAGCAGCCAGGCGGGTTGGGCTTTCTTT. Protein sequence: CASSQAGWAFF. The V gene is TRBV14, the J gene TRBJ1-1, with no clear D. The CDR3 covers 11 residues. The V end was cut by 3 bases, the J end by 11 bases, with 10 bases between. From germline, CDR1 is SGHDN and CDR2 FVKESK.

The CDR3 DNA reads as TGTGCCAGCAGTTTCTTAGCGTCCAAAAACATTCAGTACTTC. It yields the protein CASSFLASKNIQYF. J is TRBJ2-4 and V is TRBV27, with D possibly being TRBD2 (5 bases). The CDR3 is made up of 14 amino acids. Trimming pared 3 bases from V and 2 bases from J, leaving 8 bases between. Germline V lookup: CDR1 MNHEY, CDR2 SMNVEV (reference sequence).